This TCR beta chain appears in the sequencing data of a study of T cell repertoires in ileal Crohn's disease. Here immunoSEQ multiplex PCR was the method, and the copy in TCRdb shows in-frame clones only, minus some. The table includes about 15,000 clones, about 60% detected once. Study-wide points: Compared with non-smokers, active smokers at surgery showed more clonal expansions. Every patient over 26.8% clonality showed endoscopic recurrence.

Notes on this clone: Its antigen remains unidentified.

V lost 0 bases, J lost 10 bases, and 10 bases lay in between. The CDR3 totals 13 residues. Germline V CDR1 and CDR2: PRHDT, FYEKMQ (reference sequence). This chain joins TRBV13 and TRBJ2-1; TRBD2 might be the D (6 bases). Sequencing used ileal tissue. This TCR came from an adult with Crohn's disease. Here the CDR3 DNA reads TGTGCCAGCAGCTTAGGACTAGCAGGCGAGCAGTTCTTC. Its protein product is CASSLGLAGEQFF.